The 17 T cell receptor beta chains below were found in one sample sequenced in a study of blood T cell repertoires in COVID-19. Some clones are missing from TCRdb's copy, which holds only in-frame ones; the method was immunoSEQ multiplex PCR. The sample yields about 250,000 clones, about 89% seen once. Sequenced sample: peripheral blood. These receptor sequences come from a man under 40 with acute or convalescent COVID-19.

The table lists this clone with a few counts. The V and J genes are TRBV30 and TRBJ1-4, with 8 bases fitting TRBD1. Germline V gene sequence: CDR1 GTSNPN, CDR2 SVGIG (reference sequence). The V gene end was trimmed by 1 base and the J gene end by 5 bases; junction bases not matched to a gene: 6. The CDR3 sequence is 15 residues long. The CDR3 spells CAWSASDRGNEKLFF. In nucleotides, the CDR3 is TGTGCCTGGAGTGCGTCTGACAGGGGAAATGAAAAACTGTTTTTT.

The rearrangement links TRBV19 to TRBJ2-3, with 13 bases lining up with TRBD2. CDR1 is LNHDA and CDR2 is SQIVND in the germline V gene (reference sequence). The J segment lost 4 bases and the V segment lost 4 bases, leaving 2 bases of the junction unmatched. This CDR3 is built from 15 residues. CDR3: CASSSTSGGADTQYF. The CDR3 DNA reads TGTGCCAGTAGTAGCACTAGCGGGGGGGCAGATACGCAGTATTTT.

The chain couples TRBV12-3 or TRBV12-4 to TRBJ2-7, with D possibly TRBD2 on 5 matching bases. Trimming removed 0 bases at V and 2 bases at J, with 5 bases between. There are 13 residues in the CDR3. The CDR3 loop reads CASSLAGAYEQYF. The CDR3 nucleotides read TGTGCCAGCAGTTTAGCGGGAGCCTACGAGCAGTACTTC.

CDR3 DNA sequence: TGTGCCTGGAGGTGGACTGTTGGTCCCTCCGGGGAGCTGTTTTTT. Translation gives CAWRWTVGPSGELFF. This chain uses TRBV30 with TRBJ2-2; tentatively, D is TRBD2 (5 bases). V shed 3 bases and J shed 6 bases, with 17 bases lying between them. Germline V gene lookup returns CDR1 GTSNPN and CDR2 SVGIG (reference sequence). This CDR3 contains 15 residues.

J is TRBJ2-3 and V is TRBV28; 7 bases are a match to TRBD1. Losses at the gene ends were 10 bases for V and 2 bases for J; bases not matched to a gene: 9. Germline V CDR1 and CDR2: MDHEN, SYDVKM. The CDR3 consists of 14 residues. This CDR3 is CATVQTGNTDTQYF. CDR3 bases: TGTGCCACGGTCCAGACAGGGAACACAGATACGCAGTATTTT.

J is TRBJ1-6 and V is TRBV18, with D hard to call. Germline V gene sequence: CDR1 KGHSH, CDR2 LQKENI. The V gene lost 3 bases and the J gene lost 0 bases, with 9 bases spanning the gap. The CDR3 totals 16 residues. CDR3 residues: CASSPQRSSYNSPLHF. The CDR3 DNA reads TGTGCCAGCTCACCTCAGAGGAGCTCCTATAATTCACCCCTCCACTTT.

The chain has TRBV6-1 and TRBJ1-5; TRBD1 is a possible D gene (6 bases). The germline V gene encodes CDR1 MNHNS and CDR2 SASEGT. The V and J ends lost 3 bases and 6 bases respectively, with 24 bases between them. CDR3 length: 18 residues. This CDR3 is CASSEYRGRGLGIQPQHF. The CDR3 coding sequence is TGTGCCAGCAGTGAGTATAGGGGCAGGGGCCTAGGGATTCAGCCCCAGCATTTT.

The chain links TRBV28 to TRBJ1-5; D gene uncertain. Per the germline V gene, CDR1 is MDHEN and CDR2 is SYDVKM. The CDR3 is made up of 15 amino acids. Trimming shortened V by 2 bases and J by 5 bases, and 13 bases separated the two germline ends. CDR3 coding DNA: TGTGCCAGCAGTTTAGGCGACTTTAGTGATCAGCCCCAGCATTTT. It specifies CASSLGDFSDQPQHF.

The chain joins TRBV20-1 to TRBJ2-5, with 12 bases identical to TRBD2. The CDR3 sequence is 14 residues long. Trimming cost V 3 bases and J 5 bases; bases outside gene matches: 4. The germline gives CDR1 DFQATT, CDR2 SNEGSKA (reference sequence). CDR3 sequence: CSASSSGGAETQYF. The CDR3 nucleotides read TGCAGTGCTAGTTCTAGCGGGGGGGCGGAGACCCAGTACTTC.

The gene calls are TRBV5-8 and TRBJ1-5; D gene uncertain. The CDR3 contains 13 residues. CDR1 and CDR2 from the germline V gene are SGHTS and YDEGEE. V shed 1 base and J shed 0 bases, with 2 bases lying between them. CDR3 sequence: CASSLYSNQPQHF. DNA for the CDR3: TGTGCCAGCAGCTTGTATAGCAATCAGCCCCAGCATTTT.

CDR3: CASSLDGRPYNEQFF. The CDR3 nucleotides are TGTGCCAGCAGCTTGGACGGGAGGCCTTACAATGAGCAGTTCTTC. The chain employs TRBV5-6 and TRBJ2-1, with 7 positions matching TRBD2. CDR1 and CDR2 (germline): SGHDT, YYEEEE. With V trimmed by 0 bases and J by 4 bases, 4 bases remained unmatched. The CDR3 has 15 residues. Using reference TRBV5-6 and TRBJ2-1 for the parts outside the CDR3, the full variable domain is DAGVTQSPTHLIKTRGQQVTLRCSPKSGHDTVSWYQQALGQGPQFIFQYYEEEERQRGNFPDRFSGHQFPNYSSELNVNALLLGDSALYLCASSLDGRPYNEQFFGPGTRLTVL.

J is TRBJ1-1 and V is TRBV7-9; a possible D gene is TRBD1 (6 bases). The germline V gene encodes CDR1 SEHNR and CDR2 FQNEAQ (reference sequence). V lost 5 bases to trimming and J lost 1 base, with 14 bases between them. CDR3 size: 15 residues. For the CDR3, the DNA is TGTGCCAGCAGCACCCAGACAGGACAGAACACTGAAGCTTTCTTT. Amino acids: CASSTQTGQNTEAFF.

This chain joins TRBV5-6 and TRBJ2-6; D is possibly TRBD2 (5 bases). The CDR3 consists of 14 residues. The germline V gene encodes CDR1 SGHDT and CDR2 YYEEEE. V lost 7 bases and J lost 2, with 10 bases in between. In DNA, the CDR3 is TGTGCCAGCGGGGTGAGGGCTGGGGCCAACGTCCTGACTTTC. The encoded protein is CASGVRAGANVLTF.

The genes are TRBV5-1 and TRBJ2-2, with D possibly TRBD2 on 5 matching bases. This CDR3 region has 16 residues. The V gene's germline CDR1 is SGHRS and CDR2 YFSETQ. V lost 1 base and J lost 1, with 11 bases in between. The CDR3 sequence is CASSLIAAGNTGELFF. CDR3 DNA sequence: TGCGCCAGCAGCTTGATAGCTGCGGGGAACACCGGGGAGCTGTTTTTT.

This clone has just one count. This chain uses TRBV29-1 with TRBJ1-2, with D possibly matching TRBD1 (5 bases). The length of the CDR3 is 13 residues. Trimming shortened V by 1 base and J by 10 bases, and 16 bases separated the two germline ends. Per the germline V gene, CDR1 is SQVTM and CDR2 is ANQGSEA. The CDR3 DNA sequence: TGCAGCGTTGAAGTTAGCGGGGCCGCAATCTACACCTTC. Amino acids: CSVEVSGAAIYTF.

The rearrangement joins TRBV6-5 to TRBJ1-4; maybe TRBD1 (5 bases). The length of the CDR3 is 15 residues. The germline CDR1 and CDR2 sequences are MNHEY and SVGAGI. The V end lost 7 bases, the J end lost 8 bases, and 20 bases lay between the germline ends. The CDR3 DNA follows: TGTGCCAGCACCTCCGGTGGGGGGTTGGGGGAAAAACTGTTTTTT. Translation: CASTSGGGLGEKLFF.

The chain joins TRBV9 to TRBJ2-7; weak D call: TRBD1 (7 bases). In germline, CDR1 is SGDLS, CDR2 YYNGEE. The CDR3 consists of 14 residues. Trimming shortened V by 0 bases and J by 6 bases, and 13 bases separated the two germline ends. CDR3 protein: CASSVDGGDSEQYF. CDR3 bases: TGTGCCAGCAGCGTAGACGGAGGGGACAGCGAGCAGTACTTC.